This T cell receptor (beta chain) was found in a study of neurological immune-mediated disorders. This clonotype was detected many times. TCRdb re-called the 5' RACE reads through MiXCR, storing one row per CDR3 protein. The repertoire has tens of thousands of distinct CDR3 sequences, 9.5% to 12% of them found once; the top ten carry more than 6.5%. The ends lost 5 bases at V and 8 bases at J; junction bases unmatched: 6. Germline V gene data show CDR1 as SGHNT and CDR2 as YENEEA. The CDR3 has 14 residues. The sample's time point: longitudinal time-point 1 (baseline). The chain couples TRBV11-3 to TRBJ1-4; 9 nucleotides line up with TRBD1. The sequence came from a male donor with HTLV-1-associated myelopathy (HAM/TSP). The sample comprised PBMCs. The CDR3 sequence: CASSQGQGWEKLFF. The DNA of the CDR3 is TGTGCCAGCAGCCAAGGACAGGGGTGGGAAAAACTGTTTTTT.